The clone carrying this T cell receptor beta chain turned up a few times. The antigen is not known. The germline V gene has CDR1 KGHDR and CDR2 SFDVKD. Trimming took 3 bases from V and 5 from J; bases not matched to a gene: 4. The CDR3 runs to 17 residues. The data belong to a study of human T cells and chemical hapten exposure. General study points: In comparison with controls, expanded TCRs gave rise to a significantly larger number of large CDR3 similarity clusters.

From the RACE reads, TCRdb called clonotypes with MiXCR, one entry per CDR3 protein. The data show under 130,000 distinct CDR3 sequences, 30% to 35% seen once. Time point noted: patch test 3, about 24 weeks after DPC sensitization. Documented treatment: therapeutic diphenylcyclopropenone sensitization with weekly scalp DPC. Suited to DPC and affected by alopecia, the donors ranged from 18 to 70 years old. This TCR derives from a man in his forties with alopecia areata. Some clones in this sample may be carry-over from other donors' samples. The chain combines TRBV24-1 with TRBJ2-2; TRBD2 aligns across 14 bases. The source material was whole blood, sampled in connection with sensitization to the hapten diphenylcyclopropenone (DPC). CDR3 amino acids: CATSDRTSGRFTGELFF. For the CDR3, the DNA is TGTGCCACCAGTGATCGGACTAGCGGGAGGTTTACCGGGGAGCTGTTTTTT.